This T cell receptor beta chain was profiled in a study of T cells in Graves' hyperthyroidism and ophthalmopathy. At least 3 on the Clinical Activity Score was recorded for ophthalmopathy patients, who also had NOSPECS grade at least 4 and duration under 3 months. Lactation, pregnancy, other autoimmune disease or uncontrolled infection excluded patients. Diagnosis relied on clinical symptoms, serum thyroxine and TRAb, thyroid ultrasound and orbital computed tomography. Study conclusions and caveats: Researchers report that a 13 V-J model separated ophthalmopathy from stable hyperthyroidism.

Researchers amplified the TCR beta CDR3 regions from RNA transcripts. The primer set for the first-round RT-PCR of the TCR CDR3 was HTBI. One entry per CDR3 protein, called by TCRdb with MiXCR from the multiplex PCR reads. The data hold 400,000 or so distinct CDR3 sequences, with 12% to 15% observed a single time. This clonotype was observed many times. Its target is unknown. Sequencing was carried out using blood. The source of this sequence is a woman aged 55-70 years with Graves' ophthalmopathy.

In DNA form, the CDR3 reads TGTGCCAGCAGTGCATTACAGGGGATCAGGATGAACACTGAAGCTTTCTTT. Amino acids: CASSALQGIRMNTEAFF. V usage is TRBV12-3 or TRBV12-4 and J usage is TRBJ1-1; 7 bases agree with TRBD1. This CDR3 has 17 residues. V gave up 5 bases and J gave up 0 bases; unmatched junction bases: 12.